This T cell receptor (beta chain) was observed in a study of T cells after posttransplantation cyclophosphamide. This table comes from immunoSEQ multiplex PCR, and its TCRdb copy is limited to in-frame clones, with some not included. This table holds about 3,400 clones, around 85% found once. A marrow graft followed busulfan-fludarabine conditioning, with cyclophosphamide on days +3 and +4. The CDR3 has 15 residues. After removal of 5 bases from V and 1 base from J, the junction contained 8 bases not matched to a gene. Germline V CDR1 and CDR2: SGDLS, YYNGEE. The sequence derives from a female patient aged 45 to 65 who received an allogeneic stem cell transplant from an unrelated donor, was CMV-positive, and had acute and chronic GVHD. Some T cells may originate from the graft donor. The source material was PBMCs, sampled after allogeneic stem cell transplant with posttransplant cyclophosphamide. The rearrangement links TRBV9 to TRBJ1-1; the match to TRBD1 covers 7 bases. The CDR3 bases are TGTGCCAGCAGTATCACCGGGACAGCGAACACTGAAGCTTTCTTT. Its protein product is CASSITGTANTEAFF.